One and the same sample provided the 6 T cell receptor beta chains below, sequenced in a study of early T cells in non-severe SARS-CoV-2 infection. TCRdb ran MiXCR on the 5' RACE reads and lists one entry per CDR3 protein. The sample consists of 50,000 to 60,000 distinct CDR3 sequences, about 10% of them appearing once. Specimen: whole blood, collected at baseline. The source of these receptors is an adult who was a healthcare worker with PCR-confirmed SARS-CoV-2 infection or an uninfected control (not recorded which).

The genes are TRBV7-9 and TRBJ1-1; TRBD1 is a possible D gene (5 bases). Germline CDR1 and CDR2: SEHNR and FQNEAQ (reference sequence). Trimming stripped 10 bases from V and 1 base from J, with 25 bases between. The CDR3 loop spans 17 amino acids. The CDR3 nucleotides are TGTGCCAACACGGACAACCCCAAGGGTCGATCGAACACTGAAGCTTTCTTT. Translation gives CANTDNPKGRSNTEAFF.

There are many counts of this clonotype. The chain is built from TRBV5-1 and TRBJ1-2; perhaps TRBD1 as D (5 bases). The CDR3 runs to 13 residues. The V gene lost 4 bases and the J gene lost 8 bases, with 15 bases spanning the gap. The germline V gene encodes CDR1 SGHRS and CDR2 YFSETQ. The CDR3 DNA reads TGCGCCAGCAGCGGCGGGACGGCCGTAGGCTACACCTTC. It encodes CASSGGTAVGYTF.

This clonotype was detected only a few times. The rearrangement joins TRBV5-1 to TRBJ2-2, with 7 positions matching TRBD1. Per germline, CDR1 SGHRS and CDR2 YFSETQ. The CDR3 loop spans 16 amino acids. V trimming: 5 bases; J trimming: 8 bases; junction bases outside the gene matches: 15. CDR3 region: CASRQGSSDGMGELFF. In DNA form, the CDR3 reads TGCGCCAGCAGACAGGGGTCCTCGGACGGAATGGGGGAGCTGTTTTTT.

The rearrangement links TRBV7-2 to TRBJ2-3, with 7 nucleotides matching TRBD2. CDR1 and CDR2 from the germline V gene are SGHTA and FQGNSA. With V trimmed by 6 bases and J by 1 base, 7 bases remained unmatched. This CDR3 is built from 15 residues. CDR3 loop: CASRSQGGRTDTQYF. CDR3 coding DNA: TGTGCCAGCAGGTCTCAGGGAGGGCGCACAGATACGCAGTATTTT.

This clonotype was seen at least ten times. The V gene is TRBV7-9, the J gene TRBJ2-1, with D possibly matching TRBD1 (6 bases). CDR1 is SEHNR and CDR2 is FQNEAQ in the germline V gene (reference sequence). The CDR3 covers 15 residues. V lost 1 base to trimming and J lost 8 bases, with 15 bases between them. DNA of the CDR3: TGTGCCAGCAGCTTAGTTTTTGGGGGCGAGGATGAGCAGTTCTTC. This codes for CASSLVFGGEDEQFF.

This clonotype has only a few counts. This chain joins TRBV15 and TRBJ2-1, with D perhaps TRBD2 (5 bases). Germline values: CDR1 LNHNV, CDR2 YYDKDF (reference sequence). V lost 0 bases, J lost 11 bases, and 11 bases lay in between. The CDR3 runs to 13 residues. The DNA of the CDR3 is TGTGCCACCAGCAGAGATGAAGCGGACCAGCAGTTCTTC. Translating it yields CATSRDEADQQFF.